One and the same sample provided the 32 T cell receptor beta chains below, sequenced in a study of blood T cells in healthy people across ages. A second PCR of roughly 7 to 11 cycles used a sample-barcoded 5' primer and a J-beta primer mix. TCRdb re-called the 5' RACE reads through MiXCR, storing one row per CDR3 protein. The repertoire has some 1.4 million distinct CDR3 sequences, 42% of them found once; the top ten carry approximately 7.9%. Sequencing was performed on blood. Source of these receptors: a woman aged 18 to 35 in good health.

The chain combines TRBV10-3 with TRBJ2-5; 13 bases match TRBD2. The CDR3 is 16 amino acids. Germline assignment: CDR1 ENHRY and CDR2 SYGVKD. V dropped 6 bases and J dropped 0; count of bases not matched to a gene: 4. The CDR3 bases are TGTGCCATCAGCCCGGGACTAGCGGGAAACCAAGAGACCCAGTACTTC. Translated, it gives CAISPGLAGNQETQYF.

The V gene is TRBV28, the J gene TRBJ1-4; D gene uncertain. V was clipped by 7 bases and J by 8 bases, with 20 bases between them. This CDR3 has 15 residues. CDR1 and CDR2 from the germline V gene are MDHEN and SYDVKM. In DNA form, the CDR3 reads TGTGCCAGCACCTTCAGACGGGGAGAGGGAGAAAAACTGTTTTTT. Its translation: CASTFRRGEGEKLFF.

This chain links TRBV12-3 or TRBV12-4 with TRBJ2-2; D possibly corresponds to TRBD2 (5 bases). V shed 7 bases and J shed 5 bases, with 14 bases lying between them. The CDR3 has 14 amino acids. In nucleotides, the CDR3 is TGTGCCAGCATCAACCGGGCGGGTACCGGGGAGCTGTTTTTT. Amino acid sequence: CASINRAGTGELFF.

This clonotype has a handful of counts. The junction departs from germline at one end; a sequencing error may be responsible. V is TRBV16 and J is TRBJ2-1; D may be TRBD1 (6 bases). Germline V gene sequence: CDR1 KGHSY, CDR2 FQNENV. The CDR3 is made up of 16 amino acids. CDR3 sequence (DNA): TGTGCTAGCAGCCAATTCCCAGGGGACGATAACAATGAGCAGTTCTTC. It translates to CASSQFPGDDNNEQFF. Variable domain in full (rest from reference TRBV16 and TRBJ2-1): GEEVAQTPKHLVRGEGQKAKLYCAPIKGHSYVFWYQQVLKNEFKFLISFQNENVFDETGMPKERFSAKCLPNSPCSLEIQATKLEDSAVYFCASSQFPGDDNNEQFFGPGTRLTVL.

The V call is TRBV19, the J call TRBJ1-1, with D hard to call. In germline, CDR1 is LNHDA, CDR2 SQIVND (reference sequence). The CDR3 is made up of 13 amino acids. V lost 7 bases and J lost 1, with 10 bases in between. Written as DNA, the CDR3 is TGTGCCAGTACCGGACCTACGAACACTGAAGCTTTCTTT. The encoded protein is CASTGPTNTEAFF.

The chain combines TRBV29-1 with TRBJ1-2; D might be TRBD1 (5 bases). V was trimmed by 5 bases and J by 4 bases, leaving 11 bases between them. The germline gives CDR1 SQVTM, CDR2 ANQGSEA. The CDR3 extends over 12 amino acids. The CDR3 loop reads CSVSGLGYGYTF. The CDR3, as DNA: TGCAGCGTTTCAGGGCTCGGCTATGGCTACACCTTC.

The genes are TRBV14 and TRBJ2-6, with no clear D. The CDR3 has 17 amino acids. CDR1 and CDR2 from the germline V gene are SGHDN and FVKESK. With 0 bases removed from V and 0 bases from J, the gap between germline ends came to 9 bases. For the CDR3, the DNA is TGTGCCAGCAGCCAAGACCTCGGTTACTCTGGGGCCAACGTCCTGACTTTC. The encoded protein is CASSQDLGYSGANVLTF.

Concerning this clonotype: One end of the junction fails to match germline, which may point to a read error. CDR3 region: CASSLGRPGTYGHTF. The CDR3 DNA reads TGTGCCAGCAGCTTAGGGCGACCAGGGACATATGGCCACACCTTC. The chain has TRBV7-2 and TRBJ1-2, with D tentatively TRBD1 (6 bases). Per the germline V gene, CDR1 is SGHTA and CDR2 is FQGNSA. The CDR3 loop spans 15 amino acids.

This clonotype appeared a single time. One end of the junction varies from germline; a read error may be responsible. V gene TRBV6-1 combines with J gene TRBJ2-4; the D is unclear. The DNA end is a closer match to TRBJ2-5, so the J assignment may be wrong. Germline lookup yields CDR1 MNHNS and CDR2 SASEGT. CDR3 length: 13 residues. DNA for the CDR3: TGTGCCAGCAGGGAAGGGCCCCAAGAGACCCAGTACTTC. Its protein product is CASREGPQETQYF.

The genes are TRBV29-1 and TRBJ2-7; a possible D gene is TRBD1 (5 bases). The J call may be wrong; the DNA end is better matched by TRBJ2-5. Germline values: CDR1 SQVTM, CDR2 ANQGSEA. The CDR3 is 17 residues long. The CDR3 protein is CSVEESLGRAPSETQYF. The CDR3 nucleotides read TGCAGCGTTGAAGAATCTCTAGGCAGGGCACCCAGCGAGACCCAGTACTTC.

This clonotype has a handful of counts. The CDR3 nucleotides read TGTGCCACCGACGGTGGACGGAACTATGGCTACACCTTC. As protein: CATDGGRNYGYTF. The chain joins TRBV28 to TRBJ1-2, with D unclear. The CDR3 is 13 residues long. Germline assignment: CDR1 MDHEN and CDR2 SYDVKM. V was shortened by 10 bases and J by 2 bases, with 14 bases between the two germline ends.

The chain combines TRBV27 with TRBJ2-4; D might be TRBD1 (6 bases). V was cut by 5 bases and J by 0 bases, with 11 bases left in between. This CDR3 spans 15 amino acids. Looked up from germline, CDR1 is MNHEY and CDR2 is SMNVEV (reference sequence). CDR3 in amino acids: CASSPMDRAKNIQYF. In DNA form, the CDR3 reads TGTGCCAGCAGTCCAATGGACAGAGCCAAAAACATTCAGTACTTC.

This clonotype came up many times. The junction does not match germline at one end; this may be a read error. This sequence joins TRBV5-1 and TRBJ1-2; 7 bases match TRBD1. The CDR3 loop spans 13 amino acids. The germline V gene encodes CDR1 SGHRS and CDR2 YFSETQ. DNA of the CDR3: TGTGCCAGCAGCCCCGACAGGGTCGGTGGCTACACCTTC. It codes for CASSPDRVGGYTF.

J is TRBJ1-1 and V is TRBV18, with a tentative D call TRBD1 (5 bases). The CDR3 contains 14 residues. Trimming removed 3 bases at V and 6 bases at J, with 14 bases between. Germline lookup yields CDR1 KGHSH and CDR2 LQKENI. The CDR3 reads CASSPYGGSAEAFF. DNA for the CDR3: TGTGCCAGCTCACCGTACGGGGGGAGCGCTGAAGCTTTCTTT.

The genes are TRBV6-2 or TRBV6-3 and TRBJ2-3; the match to TRBD2 covers 9 bases. V trimming: 4 bases; J trimming: 2 bases; junction bases outside the gene matches: 4. The CDR3 sequence is 15 residues long. The V gene's germline CDR1 is MNHEY and CDR2 SVGEGT. CDR3 nucleotide sequence: TGTGCCAGCAGTTCTAGCGGGATAGTCACAGATACGCAGTATTTT. Encoded protein: CASSSSGIVTDTQYF.

This clonotype was seen only a few times. The chain recombines TRBV4-1 with TRBJ2-1; 10 nucleotides align to TRBD2. The CDR3 has 15 amino acids. Germline V gene lookup returns CDR1 MGHRA and CDR2 YSYEKL. J lost 7 bases, V lost 4 bases, and 7 bases had no gene match. CDR3 bases: TGCGCCAGCAGCCCCGACCAGCGGGGGGGGAATGAGCAGTTCTTC. Translating it yields CASSPDQRGGNEQFF.

The rearrangement uses TRBV10-3 and TRBJ2-5; TRBD1 matches 10 bases. CDR1 ENHRY and CDR2 SYGVKD come from the germline V gene. The CDR3 runs 16 residues. The trim removed 3 bases at V and 0 bases at J, leaving 4 bases unmatched. The CDR3 region has the DNA TGTGCCATCAGTGATGAGGGACAGGGGTACCAAGAGACCCAGTACTTC. Its protein is CAISDEGQGYQETQYF.

CDR3 nucleotide sequence: TGCAGCGTTGAGGAGGCGATCGAGCAGTACTTC. The encoded protein is CSVEEAIEQYF. The chain employs TRBV29-1 and TRBJ2-7; possible D gene TRBD2, 5 bases. The germline V gene has CDR1 SQVTM and CDR2 ANQGSEA. The V end was cut by 3 bases, the J end by 6 bases, with 9 bases between. There are 11 residues in the CDR3.

The genes are TRBV9 and TRBJ2-1; D not certain. The V and J ends lost 1 base and 5 bases respectively, with 13 bases between them. The germline V gene has CDR1 SGDLS and CDR2 YYNGEE. This CDR3 region has 15 residues. This CDR3 reads CASSVLAGANNEQFF. The CDR3 DNA reads TGTGCCAGCAGCGTATTGGCAGGAGCCAACAATGAGCAGTTCTTC.

The V and J genes are TRBV12-3 or TRBV12-4 and TRBJ1-5; D uncertain. The CDR3 has 11 amino acids. The germline V and J ends were trimmed by 3 bases and 9 bases, with 6 bases remaining between them. CDR3 residues: CASSLDGPQHF. For the CDR3, the DNA is TGTGCCAGCAGTTTGGATGGGCCCCAGCATTTT.

The chain joins TRBV6-1 to TRBJ1-5; D may be TRBD1 (6 bases). This CDR3 contains 16 residues. The germline V and J ends were trimmed by 2 bases and 0 bases, with 11 bases remaining between them. From germline, CDR1 is MNHNS and CDR2 SASEGT. CDR3 protein: CASSEFLQGSNQPQHF. The CDR3 bases are TGTGCCAGCAGTGAATTCCTACAGGGTAGCAATCAGCCCCAGCATTTT.

This clonotype was observed a few times. V is TRBV5-1 and J is TRBJ2-7, with 8 bases identical to TRBD2. Losses at the gene ends were 4 bases for V and 2 bases for J; bases not matched to a gene: 5. The CDR3 contains 14 residues. CDR1 is SGHRS, CDR2 YFSETQ, per germline. The CDR3 DNA reads as TGCGCCAGCAGCCAGGAGACTAGCGCCTACGAGCAGTACTTC. Residues: CASSQETSAYEQYF.

The CDR3 region is CASSLRYGGTDTQYF. The CDR3 bases are TGTGCCAGCAGCCTTCGTTACGGGGGCACAGATACGCAGTATTTT. The genes are TRBV7-2 and TRBJ2-3; D is perhaps TRBD2 (5 bases). Looked up from germline, CDR1 is SGHTA and CDR2 is FQGNSA. The CDR3 extends over 15 amino acids. Deletions cut 5 bases from V and 1 base from J, with 13 bases between. The full variable domain, in which reference TRBV7-2 and TRBJ2-3 provide the parts outside the CDR3, is GAGVSQSPSNKVTEKGKDVELRCDPISGHTALYWYRQSLGQGLEFLIYFQGNSAPDKSGLPSDRFSAERTGGSVSTLTIQRTQQEDSAVYLCASSLRYGGTDTQYFGPGTRLTVL.

The chain couples TRBV5-1 to TRBJ2-7; TRBD2 matches 11 bases. This CDR3 comprises 19 residues. V shed 0 bases and J 0 bases; nucleotides not matched to a gene: 11. Germline assignment: CDR1 SGHRS and CDR2 YFSETQ. In nucleotides, the CDR3 is TGCGCCAGCAGCTTGGTTTCGGCTAGCGGGAGGCAATCCTCCTACGAGCAGTACTTC. It translates to CASSLVSASGRQSSYEQYF.

The chain joins TRBV14 to TRBJ1-2, with a possible D match to TRBD1 (5 bases). The CDR3 has 15 amino acids. With 1 base removed from V and 5 bases from J, the gap between germline ends came to 14 bases. Looked up from germline, CDR1 is SGHDN and CDR2 is FVKESK. This chain's CDR3 is CASSQGPGSGYGYTF. The CDR3, as DNA: TGTGCCAGCAGCCAAGGTCCAGGGTCGGGGTATGGCTACACCTTC.

The sample holds a few counts of this clonotype. The chain employs TRBV27 and TRBJ1-2; no reliable D call. The V end lost 6 bases, the J end lost 10 bases, and 18 bases lay between the germline ends. Germline lookup yields CDR1 MNHEY and CDR2 SMNVEV (reference sequence). The CDR3 spans 13 residues. In DNA form, the CDR3 reads TGTGCCAGCAGCCCTAATTCCCCCGGAGACTACACCTTC. Amino acids: CASSPNSPGDYTF.

This clonotype was seen a handful of times. The chain employs TRBV29-1 and TRBJ2-3; a weak D match, TRBD1 (6 bases). This CDR3 is built from 13 residues. Trimming took 2 bases from V and 8 from J, leaving 14 bases between them. Germline V gives CDR1 SQVTM, CDR2 ANQGSEA. CDR3 region: CSVEPRGDGTQYF. The CDR3, as DNA: TGCAGCGTTGAACCCAGGGGAGACGGTACGCAGTATTTT.

The chain has TRBV12-3 or TRBV12-4 and TRBJ1-2; possibly TRBD1 for D (5 bases). The CDR3 has 13 amino acids. V was cut by 2 bases and J by 5 bases, with 9 bases left in between. The CDR3 reads CASSLLGAYGYTF. The CDR3 region has the DNA TGTGCCAGCAGTTTACTCGGGGCTTATGGCTACACCTTC.

DNA for the CDR3: TGTGCCTGGTCGCAGGGCGCATCTAATTCACCCCTCCACTTT. It is translated as CAWSQGASNSPLHF. This chain links TRBV30 with TRBJ1-6; tentative D call: TRBD1 (5 bases). Trimming shortened V by 5 bases and J by 6 bases, and 14 bases separated the two germline ends. Germline assignment: CDR1 GTSNPN and CDR2 SVGIG (reference sequence). The CDR3 is 14 residues long.

The genes are TRBV28 and TRBJ2-5, with TRBD2 matching over 7 bases. The CDR3 sequence is 18 residues long. CDR1 and CDR2 from the germline V gene are MDHEN and SYDVKM. The V segment lost 4 bases and the J segment 9 bases; nucleotides outside the gene matches: 23. DNA for the CDR3: TGTGCCAGCAGTTCGCCCTTAGGAACACTAGCGCTGTTTGGGGCCCAGTACTTC. Protein product: CASSSPLGTLALFGAQYF.

V usage is TRBV7-2 and J usage is TRBJ2-1; D is possibly TRBD2 (6 bases). This CDR3 has 16 residues. Germline CDR1 SGHTA, CDR2 FQGNSA. The V gene lost 1 base and the J gene lost 0 bases, with 10 bases spanning the gap. The CDR3 DNA reads TGTGCCAGCAGCTTAGAGCCGGACTACTCCTACAATGAGCAGTTCTTC. This gives the protein CASSLEPDYSYNEQFF.

This chain links TRBV10-3 with TRBJ2-2; tentative D call: TRBD1 (5 bases). CDR1 ENHRY and CDR2 SYGVKD come from the germline V gene. V lost 3 bases to trimming and J lost 0 bases, with 11 bases between them. The CDR3 contains 16 residues. CDR3 coding DNA: TGTGCCATCAGTGACAGGGATAATTCGAACACCGGGGAGCTGTTTTTT. This sequence encodes CAISDRDNSNTGELFF.